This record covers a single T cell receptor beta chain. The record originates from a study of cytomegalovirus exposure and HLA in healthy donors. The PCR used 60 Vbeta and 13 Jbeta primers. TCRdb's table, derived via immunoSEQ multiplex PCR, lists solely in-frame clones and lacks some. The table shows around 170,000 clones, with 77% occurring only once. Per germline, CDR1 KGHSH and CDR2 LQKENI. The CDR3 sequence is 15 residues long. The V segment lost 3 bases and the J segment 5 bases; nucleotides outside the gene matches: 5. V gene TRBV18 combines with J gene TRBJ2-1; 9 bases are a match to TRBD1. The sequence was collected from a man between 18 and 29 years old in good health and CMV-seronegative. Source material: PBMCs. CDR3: CASSPGTGTDNEQFF. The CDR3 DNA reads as TGTGCCAGCTCACCCGGGACAGGGACTGACAATGAGCAGTTCTTC. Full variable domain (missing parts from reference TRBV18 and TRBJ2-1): NAGVMQNPRHLVRRRGQEARLRCSPMKGHSHVYWYRQLPEEGLKFMVYLQKENIIDESGMPKERFSAEFPKEGPSILRIQQVVRGDSAAYFCASSPGTGTDNEQFFGPGTRLTVL.